A single sample gave rise to the 27 T cell receptor beta chains below, sequenced in a study of cytomegalovirus exposure and HLA in healthy donors. The PCR had 60 Vbeta and 13 Jbeta primers. The table came from immunoSEQ multiplex PCR; TCRdb's copy has only in-frame clones and leaves some out. This sample has roughly 180,000 clones, with 60% to 85% found just once. Sequenced material: PBMCs. Receptors were obtained from a girl aged 10-17 years in good health and CMV-seropositive.

CDR3 in amino acids: CAIKGLAGTDTQYF. CDR3 DNA: TGTGCCATCAAAGGACTAGCGGGCACAGATACGCAGTATTTT. V and J are TRBV10-3 and TRBJ2-3, with 10 positions matching TRBD2. Germline CDR1 ENHRY, CDR2 SYGVKD. This CDR3 contains 14 residues. V lost 7 bases, J lost 1 base, and 2 bases stayed unmatched.

This clone occurred once. The chain is built from TRBV6-5 and TRBJ2-7; 13 bases line up with TRBD2. CDR1 is MNHEY and CDR2 is SVGAGI in the germline V gene. This CDR3 comprises 16 residues. Trimming at V came to 4 bases and at J to 1 base, leaving 4 bases not matched to a gene. CDR3 DNA sequence: TGTGCCAGCAGTTTGGGGACTAGCGGGGTATCCTACGAGCAGTACTTC. Amino acids: CASSLGTSGVSYEQYF.

The chain joins TRBV9 to TRBJ2-7, with 11 bases aligning to TRBD2. The trim removed 0 bases at V and 2 bases at J, leaving 7 bases unmatched. The CDR3 loop spans 17 amino acids. CDR1 and CDR2 (germline): SGDLS, YYNGEE. The CDR3 is CASSVAGGTSGTYEQYF. The DNA for the CDR3 is TGTGCCAGCAGCGTAGCAGGAGGGACTAGCGGTACCTACGAGCAGTACTTC.

V is TRBV9 and J is TRBJ2-5; TRBD2 matches 7 bases. J was trimmed by 3 bases and V by 4 bases; bases with no gene match: 9. Per germline, CDR1 SGDLS and CDR2 YYNGEE. This CDR3 is built from 15 residues. The CDR3 nucleotides are TGTGCCAGCAGCCTAAGCCCCCGGGGGGAAGAGACCCAGTACTTC. Protein product: CASSLSPRGEETQYF.

The V gene is TRBV27, the J gene TRBJ2-1, with D possibly being TRBD1 (5 bases). CDR1 and CDR2 from the germline V gene are MNHEY and SMNVEV (reference sequence). This CDR3 contains 13 residues. The germline V and J ends were trimmed by 4 bases and 5 bases, with 9 bases remaining between them. In DNA, the CDR3 is TGTGCCAGCAGTTGGGGCCAGCACAATGAGCAGTTCTTC. This codes for CASSWGQHNEQFF.

For this clone: Compared with germline, one end of the junction differs, possibly owing to a read error. The chain carries TRBV4-2 and TRBJ2-5; 11 nucleotides line up with TRBD2. Germline V lookup: CDR1 LGHNA, CDR2 YNFKEQ. The CDR3 is made up of 17 amino acids. CDR3 nucleotide sequence: TGTGCCAGCAGCGAAGATCTGACTAGCGGGGTCCGAGAGACCCAGTACTTC. The encoded protein is CASSEDLTSGVRETQYF.

This clone turned up a few times. Written as DNA, the CDR3 is TGCGCCAGCAGCCAAGATCAAACTAACTATGGCTACACCTTC. Protein product: CASSQDQTNYGYTF. The chain is built from TRBV4-1 and TRBJ1-2; D is unresolved. CDR1 is MGHRA, CDR2 YSYEKL, per germline. This CDR3 region has 14 residues. V dropped 0 bases and J dropped 0 bases, with 5 bases sitting between them.

The rearrangement joins TRBV6-1 to TRBJ2-7; maybe TRBD2 (7 bases). The germline V gene encodes CDR1 MNHNS and CDR2 SASEGT. CDR3 size: 15 residues. Deletions cut 7 bases from V and 2 bases from J, with 18 bases between. CDR3 sequence: CASIPSRGATYEQYF. The CDR3 nucleotides read TGTGCCAGCATCCCTTCTCGGGGGGCAACCTACGAGCAGTACTTC.

The V and J genes are TRBV11-2 and TRBJ2-3; 9 bases map to TRBD2. The CDR3 totals 19 residues. The V gene's germline CDR1 is SGHAT and CDR2 FQNNGV. V lost 1 base to trimming and J lost 1 base; unmatched junction nucleotides: 12. CDR3: CASSLGVGGGARGTDTQYF. CDR3 nucleotide sequence: TGTGCCAGCAGCTTAGGGGTCGGCGGGGGGGCCCGGGGCACAGATACGCAGTATTTT.

This clone was counted only a few times. The V gene is TRBV11-2, the J gene TRBJ2-3, with 7 bases identical to TRBD1. The CDR3 runs to 16 residues. From germline, CDR1 is SGHAT and CDR2 FQNNGV. V trimming: 1 base; J trimming: 3 bases; junction bases outside the gene matches: 7. CDR3 sequence: CASSLGDSQVTDTQYF. In DNA form, the CDR3 reads TGTGCCAGCAGCTTAGGGGACAGTCAAGTGACAGATACGCAGTATTTT. The full variable domain, rest sourced from reference TRBV11-2 and TRBJ2-3, is EAGVAQSPRYKIIEKRQSVAFWCNPISGHATLYWYQQILGQGPKLLIQFQNNGVVDDSQLPKDRFSAERLKGVDSTLKIQPAKLEDSAVYLCASSLGDSQVTDTQYFGPGTRLTVL.

V usage is TRBV13 and J usage is TRBJ2-5; a possible D gene is TRBD2 (7 bases). Germline assignment: CDR1 PRHDT and CDR2 FYEKMQ (reference sequence). The CDR3 contains 14 residues. V was trimmed by 3 bases and J by 5 bases, leaving 13 bases between them. The CDR3 coding sequence is TGTGCCAGCAGCTTGGGGGGGCGTCCGGAGACCCAGTACTTC. Its protein product is CASSLGGRPETQYF.

The J gene is TRBJ2-3, the V gene TRBV5-6; TRBD2 agrees at 9 bases. V trimming: 2 bases; J trimming: 11 bases; junction bases outside the gene matches: 3. CDR3 length: 12 amino acids. Germline V gene lookup returns CDR1 SGHDT and CDR2 YYEEEE. The CDR3 DNA follows: TGTGCCAGCAGCTTTAGCGGGGGTGAGCAGTATTTT. Protein: CASSFSGGEQYF.

The V call is TRBV7-2, the J call TRBJ2-5, with 7 bases lining up with TRBD1. V lost 4 bases and J lost 3; bases outside the gene matches: 2. The length of the CDR3 is 13 residues. The germline gives CDR1 SGHTA, CDR2 FQGNSA. CDR3 in DNA: TGTGCCAGCAGCTCCGACAGGGAAGAGACCCAGTACTTC. Its translation: CASSSDREETQYF.

The J gene is TRBJ1-3, the V gene TRBV2; TRBD1 might be the D (6 bases). Trimming pared 7 bases from V and 4 bases from J, leaving 14 bases between. The CDR3 totals 14 residues. Germline lookup yields CDR1 SNHLY and CDR2 FYNNEI. CDR3 nucleotide sequence: TGTGCCAGCAACCTACAGGGCCCCGGAAACACCATATATTTT. Translating it yields CASNLQGPGNTIYF.

The rearrangement uses TRBV4-1 and TRBJ1-1; no clear D. Germline assignment: CDR1 MGHRA and CDR2 YSYEKL. CDR3 length equals 15 residues. Trimming pared 0 bases from V and 0 bases from J, leaving 8 bases between. CDR3 DNA: TGCGCCAGCAGCCAAGAATCACAGCTGAACACTGAAGCTTTCTTT. Its translation is CASSQESQLNTEAFF.

The chain recombines TRBV4-3 with TRBJ2-3; 9 nucleotides align to TRBD2. V dropped 2 bases and J dropped 1; count of bases not matched to a gene: 7. Germline V gene lookup returns CDR1 LGHNA and CDR2 YSLEER. This CDR3 contains 17 residues. Here the CDR3 reads CASSQRRAGGGTDTQYF. Written as DNA, the CDR3 is TGCGCCAGCAGCCAAAGGCGAGCGGGGGGCGGCACAGATACGCAGTATTTT.

The chain combines TRBV10-3 with TRBJ2-7; 7 bases map to TRBD2. The CDR3 contains 15 residues. The germline V gene encodes CDR1 ENHRY and CDR2 SYGVKD. After removal of 4 bases from V and 2 bases from J, the junction contained 8 bases not matched to a gene. The chain's CDR3 is CAISVSASGPYEQYF. The CDR3 region has the DNA TGTGCCATCAGTGTTTCGGCTAGCGGACCCTACGAGCAGTACTTC.

This sequence joins TRBV12-5 and TRBJ1-6; TRBD1 matches at 8 bases. CDR1 LGHNT and CDR2 FRNRAP come from the germline V gene. Losses at the gene ends were 4 bases for V and 7 bases for J; bases not matched to a gene: 15. The CDR3 sequence is 18 residues long. This CDR3 reads CASGSGRGPAGINSPLHF. The CDR3 DNA reads as TGTGCTAGTGGTTCGGGCAGGGGGCCGGCCGGTATCAATTCACCCCTCCACTTT.

This clone appeared a few times. This chain links TRBV5-1 with TRBJ2-7; no clear D. Per the germline V gene, CDR1 is SGHRS and CDR2 is YFSETQ. The V gene lost 0 bases and the J gene lost 1 base, with 11 bases spanning the gap. CDR3 length equals 15 residues. CDR3 sequence reads: CASSLEPAGSYEQYF. The CDR3 bases are TGCGCCAGCAGCTTGGAGCCGGCAGGATCCTACGAGCAGTACTTC.

The V and J genes are TRBV6-1 and TRBJ2-7, with 7 bases lining up with TRBD2. Germline loops: CDR1 MNHNS, CDR2 SASEGT. The CDR3 has 13 amino acids. Trimming at V came to 7 bases and at J to 6 bases, leaving 9 bases not matched to a gene. The CDR3 here is CASTSSVAGEQYF. The CDR3 bases are TGTGCCAGCACTTCATCAGTAGCGGGCGAGCAGTACTTC.

The chain uses TRBV4-3 and TRBJ1-3, with TRBD1 matching 8 bases. This CDR3 is 17 amino acids long. Looked up from germline, CDR1 is LGHNA and CDR2 is YSLEER. The J segment lost 0 bases and the V segment lost 3 bases, leaving 7 bases of the junction unmatched. The CDR3 here is CASSQASTGVSGNTIYF. The CDR3 DNA sequence: TGCGCCAGCAGCCAGGCATCGACAGGGGTCTCTGGAAACACCATATATTTT.

The V and J genes are TRBV2 and TRBJ1-4, with 9 bases fitting TRBD1. This CDR3 spans 15 amino acids. The trim removed 4 bases at V and 8 bases at J, leaving 8 bases unmatched. CDR1 and CDR2 from the germline V gene are SNHLY and FYNNEI. Here the CDR3 reads CASSVRDRVEEKLFF. The CDR3, as DNA: TGTGCCAGCAGTGTCCGGGACAGGGTTGAGGAAAAACTGTTTTTT.

This clone appeared once. CDR3 sequence reads: CASSSQGQDYGYTF. CDR3 in DNA: TGTGCCAGCAGCTCCCAGGGTCAGGACTATGGCTACACCTTC. The gene calls are TRBV5-6 and TRBJ1-2; D is perhaps TRBD1 (5 bases). V dropped 3 bases and J dropped 3 bases, with 12 bases sitting between them. Per germline, CDR1 SGHDT and CDR2 YYEEEE. The CDR3 is 14 amino acids.

The chain uses TRBV29-1 and TRBJ2-7; TRBD1 matches at 11 bases. The CDR3 is 15 residues long. J gave up 4 bases and V 5 bases, and 10 bases lay outside the gene matches. Looked up from germline, CDR1 is SQVTM and CDR2 is ANQGSEA. CDR3 residues: CSVIPGQGGRYEQYF. For the CDR3, the DNA is TGCAGCGTTATACCGGGACAGGGGGGTAGGTACGAGCAGTACTTC.

The rearrangement joins TRBV6-1 to TRBJ2-5; D not certain. Trimming shortened V by 5 bases and J by 2 bases, and 6 bases separated the two germline ends. The CDR3 length is 12 residues. Germline-derived CDR1 and CDR2 are MNHNS and SASEGT. The chain's CDR3 is CASSQFQETQYF. The CDR3 DNA sequence: TGTGCCAGCAGTCAGTTTCAAGAGACCCAGTACTTC.

V and J are TRBV11-2 and TRBJ2-5, with 11 bases identical to TRBD2. This CDR3 is 16 amino acids long. Germline V gene lookup returns CDR1 SGHAT and CDR2 FQNNGV. Trimming took 1 base from V and 6 from J; bases not matched to a gene: 7. The CDR3 region has the DNA TGTGCCAGCAGCTTAGCCCTAGCGGGGGGTATTCAGACCCAGTACTTC. This encodes CASSLALAGGIQTQYF.

This rearrangement joins TRBV7-2 to TRBJ1-6, with D perhaps matching TRBD1 (5 bases). CDR1 and CDR2 (germline): SGHTA, FQGNSA. Trimming removed 2 bases from V and 7 bases from J, with 12 bases in between. The CDR3 extends over 15 amino acids. Written as DNA, the CDR3 is TGTGCCAGCAGCTTAACCCGGGCAGGGAATTCACCCCTCCACTTT. This sequence encodes CASSLTRAGNSPLHF.